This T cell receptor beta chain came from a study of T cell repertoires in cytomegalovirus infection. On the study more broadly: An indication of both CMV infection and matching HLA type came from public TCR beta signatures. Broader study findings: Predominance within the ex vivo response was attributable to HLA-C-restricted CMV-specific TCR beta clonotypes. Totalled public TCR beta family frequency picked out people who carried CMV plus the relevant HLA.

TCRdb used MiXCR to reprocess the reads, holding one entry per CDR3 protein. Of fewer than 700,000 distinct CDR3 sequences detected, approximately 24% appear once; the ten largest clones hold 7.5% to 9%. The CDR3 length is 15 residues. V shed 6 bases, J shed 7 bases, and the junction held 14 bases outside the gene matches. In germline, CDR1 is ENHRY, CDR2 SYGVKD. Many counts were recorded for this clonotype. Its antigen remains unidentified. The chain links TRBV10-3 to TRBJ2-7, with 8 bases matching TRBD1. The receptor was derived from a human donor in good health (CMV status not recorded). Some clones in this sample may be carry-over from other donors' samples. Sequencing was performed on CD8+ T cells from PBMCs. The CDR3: CAIRIHRGNHSEQYF. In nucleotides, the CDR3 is TGTGCCATCAGGATCCACAGGGGGAACCATTCAGAGCAGTACTTC.